These 23 T cell receptor beta chains originate from one sample sequenced in a study of cytomegalovirus exposure and HLA in healthy donors. TCRdb keeps only in-frame clones here, not all; method: immunoSEQ multiplex PCR. The sample contains fewer than 200,000 clones, under 95% of which appear only once. The specimen was PBMCs. The receptors stem from a woman between 18 and 29 years old in good health and CMV-seropositive.

This rearrangement joins TRBV5-1 to TRBJ2-3, with D tentatively TRBD1 (5 bases). In germline, CDR1 is SGHRS, CDR2 YFSETQ. CDR3 size: 16 residues. Deletions cut 4 bases from V and 0 bases from J, with 15 bases between. The CDR3 bases are TGCGCCAGCAGCGATCGGACATTCGCTAGCACAGATACGCAGTATTTT. The encoded protein is CASSDRTFASTDTQYF. The variable domain in full, completed from reference TRBV5-1 and TRBJ2-3, reads KAGVTQTPRYLIKTRGQQVTLSCSPISGHRSVSWYQQTPGQGLQFLFEYFSETQRNKGNFPGRFSGRQFSNSRSEMNVSTLELGDSALYLCASSDRTFASTDTQYFGPGTRLTVL.

The CDR3 DNA reads TGTGCCAGCAGCCGCGGACTAGCGGGGCTTGTCGAACAGTACTTC. It translates to CASSRGLAGLVEQYF. The rearrangement uses TRBV28 and TRBJ2-7, with 12 bases aligning to TRBD2. Germline V gene data show CDR1 as MDHEN and CDR2 as SYDVKM. Trimming at V came to 6 bases and at J to 10 bases, leaving 13 bases not matched to a gene. CDR3 length equals 15 residues.

The chain links TRBV29-1 to TRBJ2-5; 9 bases align to TRBD2. The V gene end was trimmed by 4 bases and the J gene end by 5 bases; junction bases not matched to a gene: 2. CDR1 is SQVTM and CDR2 is ANQGSEA in the germline V gene. The CDR3 has 12 amino acids. CDR3 in amino acids: CSVGSGGETQYF. CDR3 nucleotides: TGCAGCGTTGGCAGCGGGGGGGAGACCCAGTACTTC.

The chain has TRBV4-3 and TRBJ2-5; possible D gene TRBD1, 6 bases. From germline, CDR1 is LGHNA and CDR2 YSLEER. The CDR3 loop spans 15 amino acids. Trimming left V 2 bases short and J 4 bases short, with 14 bases between. The CDR3 bases are TGCGCCAGCAGCCAAATGGGACAAAAAGGAGAGACCCAGTACTTC. It codes for CASSQMGQKGETQYF.

V is TRBV9 and J is TRBJ1-2; 7 bases map to TRBD1. This CDR3 has 15 residues. Germline V lookup: CDR1 SGDLS, CDR2 YYNGEE. Trimming took 4 bases from V and 6 from J; bases not matched to a gene: 12. The CDR3 nucleotides are TGTGCCAGCAGCTCCAGTCCGGACAGGTCCGATGGCTACACCTTC. Translated: CASSSSPDRSDGYTF.

The CDR3 spells CASGIRGVGHEQYF. In nucleotides, the CDR3 is TGTGCTAGTGGTATCAGGGGGGTGGGCCACGAGCAGTACTTC. The chain carries TRBV12-5 and TRBJ2-7, with D perhaps TRBD1 (7 bases). Trimming pared 5 bases from V and 5 bases from J, leaving 16 bases between. CDR1 and CDR2 (germline): LGHNT, FRNRAP. The CDR3 runs to 14 residues.

V gene TRBV19 combines with J gene TRBJ2-6; no clear D. This CDR3 has 16 residues. The germline V and J ends were trimmed by 8 bases and 0 bases, with 14 bases remaining between them. Germline-derived CDR1 and CDR2 are LNHDA and SQIVND (reference sequence). CDR3 loop: CASAFRRSSGANVLTF. The CDR3 DNA is TGTGCCAGTGCTTTCAGGCGTTCCTCTGGGGCCAACGTCCTGACTTTC.

This chain links TRBV2 with TRBJ2-5; 15 bases agree with TRBD2. The CDR3 is 17 amino acids. Germline CDR1 reads SNHLY; CDR2 reads FYNNEI. Trimming at V came to 6 bases and at J to 6 bases, leaving 11 bases not matched to a gene. CDR3 loop: CASRLGTSGGYLKTQYF. In DNA form, the CDR3 reads TGTGCCAGCAGGCTCGGGACTAGCGGGGGGTACCTGAAGACCCAGTACTTC.

This clone was counted between two and nine times. One end of the junction varies from germline; a read error may be responsible. V is TRBV6-1 and J is TRBJ2-1; 7 positions match TRBD2. From germline, CDR1 is MNHNS and CDR2 SASEGT. The CDR3 extends over 16 amino acids. For the CDR3, the DNA is TGTGCCAGCAGTAAAGCGCAGCTTGGGACTAAAAATGAGCAGTTCTTC. Its translation is CASSKAQLGTKNEQFF.

The table lists this clone with a count of one. The J gene is TRBJ2-1, the V gene TRBV30; 9 bases map to TRBD2. The ends lost 6 bases at V and 9 bases at J; junction bases unmatched: 15. The CDR3 loop spans 15 amino acids. CDR1 and CDR2 (germline): GTSNPN, SVGIG (reference sequence). The CDR3 loop reads CACQEEAGGPSEQFF. The CDR3 region has the DNA TGTGCCTGTCAGGAGGAGGCGGGGGGGCCGTCTGAGCAGTTCTTC. Full variable domain (outside the CDR3, taken from reference TRBV30 and TRBJ2-1): SQTIHQWPATLVQPVGSPLSLECTVEGTSNPNLYWYRQAAGRGLQLLFYSVGIGQISSEVPQNLSASRPQDRQFILSSKKLLLSDSGFYLCACQEEAGGPSEQFFGPGTRLTVL.

This rearrangement joins TRBV5-1 to TRBJ2-3; D is possibly TRBD2 (6 bases). CDR1 and CDR2 (germline): SGHRS, YFSETQ. Trimming left V 0 bases short and J 6 bases short, with 14 bases between. The CDR3 has 15 amino acids. CDR3 nucleotides: TGCGCCAGCAGCTTGGCCAGGACTAATTCTGATACGCAGTATTTT. Its translation is CASSLARTNSDTQYF.

The chain uses TRBV5-1 and TRBJ1-3; 8 nucleotides match TRBD1. V lost 3 bases and J lost 1; bases outside the gene matches: 9. This CDR3 has 17 amino acids. CDR1 and CDR2 (germline): SGHRS, YFSETQ. In DNA form, the CDR3 reads TGCGCCAGCAGCTCTGGGGGGACAGGATCTTCTGGAAACACCATATATTTT. As protein: CASSSGGTGSSGNTIYF. Drawing the rest from reference TRBV5-1 and TRBJ1-3, the complete variable domain is KAGVTQTPRYLIKTRGQQVTLSCSPISGHRSVSWYQQTPGQGLQFLFEYFSETQRNKGNFPGRFSGRQFSNSRSEMNVSTLELGDSALYLCASSSGGTGSSGNTIYFGEGSWLTVV.

V gene TRBV27 combines with J gene TRBJ1-2, with no clear D. CDR3 size: 15 residues. V was pared by 0 bases and J by 0 bases, with 8 bases between. Germline-derived CDR1 and CDR2 are MNHEY and SMNVEV (reference sequence). CDR3 DNA: TGTGCCAGCAGTTTATCGTTCAGTTCTAACTATGGCTACACCTTC. It translates to CASSLSFSSNYGYTF.

The chain couples TRBV9 to TRBJ1-5; TRBD1 agrees at 7 bases. The germline CDR1 and CDR2 sequences are SGDLS and YYNGEE. Trimming at V came to 3 bases and at J to 2 bases, leaving 5 bases not matched to a gene. This CDR3 is built from 15 residues. The CDR3, as DNA: TGTGCCAGCAGCGAGGGGACAGTGGGCAATCAGCCCCAGCATTTT. It specifies CASSEGTVGNQPQHF.

The chain combines TRBV30 with TRBJ2-7; the D is unclear. CDR3 length: 13 amino acids. Germline V gene lookup returns CDR1 GTSNPN and CDR2 SVGIG (reference sequence). V lost 0 bases, J lost 0 bases, and 6 bases lay in between. As DNA, the CDR3 is TGTGCCTGGAGTGTACTTAGCTCCTACGAGCAGTACTTC. Translated: CAWSVLSSYEQYF. The whole variable domain, filled in from reference TRBV30 and TRBJ2-7, reads SQTIHQWPATLVQPVGSPLSLECTVEGTSNPNLYWYRQAAGRGLQLLFYSVGIGQISSEVPQNLSASRPQDRQFILSSKKLLLSDSGFYLCAWSVLSSYEQYFGPGTRLTVT.

The J gene is TRBJ2-5, the V gene TRBV6-5; D uncertain. V was pared by 6 bases and J by 3 bases, with 5 bases between. The length of the CDR3 is 11 residues. CDR1 is MNHEY and CDR2 is SVGAGI in the germline V gene. The CDR3: CASSLEETQYF. The CDR3 DNA follows: TGTGCCAGCAGCCTTGAAGAGACCCAGTACTTC.

The chain is built from TRBV5-1 and TRBJ2-7; 8 bases fit TRBD1. The CDR3 is 15 amino acids. With 4 bases clipped from V and 3 bases from J, the junction kept 9 bases outside the gene matches. The germline V gene has CDR1 SGHRS and CDR2 YFSETQ. The DNA for the CDR3 is TGCGCCAGCAGCGACGGACAGGGTTATAACTACGAGCAGTACTTC. Encoded protein: CASSDGQGYNYEQYF.

The chain joins TRBV4-1 to TRBJ1-5; 8 bases align to TRBD1. J lost 2 bases, V lost 0 bases, and 6 bases had no gene match. CDR3 length: 17 amino acids. Germline lookup yields CDR1 MGHRA and CDR2 YSYEKL. The CDR3 DNA sequence: TGCGCCAGCAGCCAAGATCTGAGGACAGGGCGCAATCAGCCCCAGCATTTT. This gives the protein CASSQDLRTGRNQPQHF.

This clone was detected only once. The chain links TRBV25-1 to TRBJ2-5; D gene ambiguous. The V gene lost 4 bases and the J gene lost 0 bases, with 6 bases spanning the gap. This CDR3 comprises 13 residues. Germline loops: CDR1 MGHDK, CDR2 SYGVNS. The CDR3 region is CASSGQYQETQYF. As DNA, the CDR3 is TGTGCCAGCAGTGGGCAGTACCAAGAGACCCAGTACTTC.

The chain has TRBV19 and TRBJ1-3, with 7 bases identical to TRBD1. This CDR3 region has 13 residues. Germline CDR1 and CDR2: LNHDA and SQIVND (reference sequence). Losses at the gene ends were 3 bases for V and 4 bases for J; bases not matched to a gene: 0. The chain's CDR3 is CASSMTGGNTIYF. Here the CDR3 DNA reads TGTGCCAGTAGTATGACAGGGGGAAACACCATATATTTT.

The chain uses TRBV28 and TRBJ2-7; a possible D gene is TRBD2 (5 bases). Looked up from germline, CDR1 is MDHEN and CDR2 is SYDVKM. Trimming shortened V by 6 bases and J by 4 bases, and 13 bases separated the two germline ends. This CDR3 comprises 13 residues. The CDR3 bases are TGTGCCAGCAGCCCCGGGATTCTGTACGAGCAGTACTTC. Translation: CASSPGILYEQYF.

The chain is built from TRBV7-6 and TRBJ1-6, with D possibly matching TRBD1 (5 bases). The CDR3 runs to 14 residues. The germline V and J ends were trimmed by 2 bases and 7 bases, with 9 bases remaining between them. Germline CDR1 is SGHVS and CDR2 is FNYEAQ. The CDR3 sequence: CASSLRGGNSPLHF. Here the CDR3 DNA reads TGTGCCAGCAGCTTAAGGGGTGGCAATTCACCCCTCCACTTT.

The CDR3, as DNA: TGTGCCAGCAGTATTGCTATCTACGAGCAGTACTTC. Amino acids: CASSIAIYEQYF. This rearrangement joins TRBV28 to TRBJ2-7, with no clear D. Trimming pared 5 bases from V and 3 bases from J, leaving 8 bases between. CDR3 length: 12 residues. Looked up from germline, CDR1 is MDHEN and CDR2 is SYDVKM.